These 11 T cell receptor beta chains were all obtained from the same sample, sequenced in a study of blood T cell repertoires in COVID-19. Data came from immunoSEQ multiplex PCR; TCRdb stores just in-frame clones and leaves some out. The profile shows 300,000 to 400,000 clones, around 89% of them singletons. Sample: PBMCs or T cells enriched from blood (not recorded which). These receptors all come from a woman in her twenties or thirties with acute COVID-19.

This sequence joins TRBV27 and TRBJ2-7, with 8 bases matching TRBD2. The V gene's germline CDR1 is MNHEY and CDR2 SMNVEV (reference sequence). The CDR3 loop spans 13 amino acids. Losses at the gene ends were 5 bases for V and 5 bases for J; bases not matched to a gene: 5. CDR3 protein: CASSPRGGHEQYF. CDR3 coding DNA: TGTGCCAGCAGTCCTCGGGGGGGCCACGAGCAGTACTTC.

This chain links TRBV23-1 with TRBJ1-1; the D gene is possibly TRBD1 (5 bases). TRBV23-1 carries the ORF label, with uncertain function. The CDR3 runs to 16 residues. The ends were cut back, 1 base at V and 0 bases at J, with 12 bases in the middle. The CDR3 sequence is CASSQCLTVMNTEAFF. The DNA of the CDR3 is TGCGCCAGCAGTCAATGCTTGACAGTGATGAACACTGAAGCTTTCTTT.

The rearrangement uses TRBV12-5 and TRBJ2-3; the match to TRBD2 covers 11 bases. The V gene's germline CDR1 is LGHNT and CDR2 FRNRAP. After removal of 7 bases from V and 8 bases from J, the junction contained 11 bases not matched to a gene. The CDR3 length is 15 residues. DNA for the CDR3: TGTGCTAGTGCCTTGATAGCGGGGGGGCAGGGTACGCAGTATTTT. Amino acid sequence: CASALIAGGQGTQYF.

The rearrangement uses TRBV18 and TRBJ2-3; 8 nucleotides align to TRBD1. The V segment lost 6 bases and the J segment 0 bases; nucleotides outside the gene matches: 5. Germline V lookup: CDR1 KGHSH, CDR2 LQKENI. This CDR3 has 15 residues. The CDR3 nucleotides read TGTGCCAGCTCCCAGGGGGCGGGTAGCACAGATACGCAGTATTTT. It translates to CASSQGAGSTDTQYF.

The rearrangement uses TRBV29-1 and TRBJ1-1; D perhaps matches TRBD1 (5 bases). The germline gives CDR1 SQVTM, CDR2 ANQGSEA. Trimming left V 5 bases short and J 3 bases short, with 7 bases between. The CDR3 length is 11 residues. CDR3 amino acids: CSVQGDTEAFF. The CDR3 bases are TGCAGCGTTCAGGGCGACACTGAAGCTTTCTTT.

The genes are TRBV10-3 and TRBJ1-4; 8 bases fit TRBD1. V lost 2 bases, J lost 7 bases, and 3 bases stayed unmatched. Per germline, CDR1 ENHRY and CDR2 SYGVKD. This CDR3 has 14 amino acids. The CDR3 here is CAISEGQGGEKLFF. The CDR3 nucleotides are TGTGCCATCAGTGAGGGACAGGGAGGTGAAAAACTGTTTTTT.

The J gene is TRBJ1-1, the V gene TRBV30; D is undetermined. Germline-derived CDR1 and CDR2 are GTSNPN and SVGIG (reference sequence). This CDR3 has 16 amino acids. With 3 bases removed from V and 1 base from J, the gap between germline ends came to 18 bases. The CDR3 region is CAWRSARVKKNTEAFF. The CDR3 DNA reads TGTGCCTGGAGGTCCGCGCGGGTCAAGAAGAACACTGAAGCTTTCTTT. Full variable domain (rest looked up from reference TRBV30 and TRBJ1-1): SQTIHQWPATLVQPVGSPLSLECTVEGTSNPNLYWYRQAAGRGLQLLFYSVGIGQISSEVPQNLSASRPQDRQFILSSKKLLLSDSGFYLCAWRSARVKKNTEAFFGQGTRLTVV.

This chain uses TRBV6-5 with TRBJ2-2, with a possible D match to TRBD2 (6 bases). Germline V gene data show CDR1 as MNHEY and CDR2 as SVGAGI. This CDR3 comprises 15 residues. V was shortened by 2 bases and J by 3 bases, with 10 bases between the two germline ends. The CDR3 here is CASSYGEAYTGELFF. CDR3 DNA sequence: TGTGCCAGCAGTTACGGGGAGGCTTACACCGGGGAGCTGTTTTTT.

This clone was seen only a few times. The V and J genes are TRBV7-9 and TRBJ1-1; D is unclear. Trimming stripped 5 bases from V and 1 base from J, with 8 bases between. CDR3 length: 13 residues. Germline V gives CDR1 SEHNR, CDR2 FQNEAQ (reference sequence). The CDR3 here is CASSLTPNTEAFF. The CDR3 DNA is TGTGCCAGCAGCCTGACACCGAACACTGAAGCTTTCTTT.

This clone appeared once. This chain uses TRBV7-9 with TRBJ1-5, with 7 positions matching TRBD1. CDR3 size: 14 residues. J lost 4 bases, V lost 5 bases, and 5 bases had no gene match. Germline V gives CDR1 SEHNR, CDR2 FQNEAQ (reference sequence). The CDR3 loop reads CASSPSTGNQPQHF. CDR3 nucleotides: TGTGCCAGCAGCCCATCGACAGGGAATCAGCCCCAGCATTTT.

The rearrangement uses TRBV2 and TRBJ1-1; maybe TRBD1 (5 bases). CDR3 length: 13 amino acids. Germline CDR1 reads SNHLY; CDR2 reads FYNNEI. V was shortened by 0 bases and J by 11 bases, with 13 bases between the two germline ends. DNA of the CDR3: TGTGCCAGCAGTGAAGCGGGCAGGGCTTCCGCTTTCTTT. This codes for CASSEAGRASAFF.